A selection of T cell receptor beta chains follows, all from one sample in a study of response to subunit inactivated influenza vaccine. TCRdb re-called the RT-PCR reads with MiXCR, one entry per CDR3 protein. The table includes a few hundred thousand distinct CDR3 sequences, 22% detected once. Sequences were derived from PBMCs from blood, sampled less than 22 months after vaccination. These receptors were collected from a man in his fifties or sixties who received an inactivated influenza vaccine. The CDR3 runs from the conserved cysteine through the conserved F or W. A D gene is named only where the DNA matches it firmly. Some rows have no size entry. The others give once, few or many, or a class for an expanded clone.

V gene	clone size	D gene	J gene	CDR3 protein	CDR3 DNA
TRBV20-1	once	TRBD1	TRBJ1-1	CSAGTGGLDTEALF	TGCAGTGCCGGGACAGGGGGTTTAGACACTGAAGCTTTATTT
TRBV7-9	many	.	TRBJ1-1	CASSLFKGMNTEAFF	TGTGCCAGCAGCTTATTTAAGGGAATGAACACTGAAGCTTTCTTT
TRBV19	few	.	TRBJ1-1	CASSLWDTEAFF	TGTGCCAGTAGTCTCTGGGACACCGAAGCTTTCTTT
TRBV19	many	.	TRBJ1-1	CASNQGPGTEAFF	TGTGCCAGTAACCAGGGGCCAGGCACTGAAGCTTTCTTT
TRBV29-1	many	.	TRBJ1-1	CSVAPPSWGTSTEAFF	TGCAGCGTTGCTCCCCCCAGTTGGGGCACGAGCACTGAAGCTTTCTTT
TRBV12-3/TRBV12-4	.	.	TRBJ2-6	CASILLGSGANVLTF	TGTGCCAGCATCCTCTTGGGTTCTGGGGCCAACGTCCTGACTTTC
TRBV7-2	.	.	TRBJ1-1	CASSRDRIPVNTEAFF	TGTGCCAGCAGCCGAGACAGAATACCAGTGAACACTGAAGCTTTCTTT
TRBV11-2	few	TRBD2	TRBJ2-3	CASSPLSGSSPPDTQYF	TGTGCCAGCAGCCCCTTAAGCGGGAGTTCACCCCCAGATACGCAGTATTTT
TRBV28	few	.	TRBJ1-2	CASRAGTHYGYTF	TGTGCCAGCAGAGCCGGGACGCACTATGGCTACACCTTC
TRBV3-1	few	.	TRBJ1-1	CASSRGGQVDTEAFF	TGTGCCAGCAGCCGAGGGGGGCAGGTCGACACTGAAGCTTTCTTT
TRBV6-2/TRBV6-3	.	TRBD1	TRBJ1-1	CASSYSRFLQGADTEAFF	TGTGCCAGCAGTTACTCGAGATTTCTCCAGGGGGCGGACACTGAAGCTTTCTTT
TRBV2	.	.	TRBJ2-5	CASSETGTSGTQYF	TGTGCCAGCAGTGAGACAGGCACCTCCGGGACCCAGTACTTC
TRBV7-6	few	TRBD2	TRBJ2-5	CASSLTPSGGQETQYF	TGTGCCAGCAGCCTTACACCTAGCGGGGGGCAAGAGACCCAGTACTTC
TRBV6-1	.	.	TRBJ2-1	CASRFGQYNEQFF	TGTGCCAGCAGGTTCGGACAGTACAATGAGCAGTTCTTC
TRBV6-1	.	.	TRBJ1-6	CASSPLGGSGSPLHF	TGTGCCAGCAGTCCTCTCGGGGGCTCGGGTTCACCCCTCCACTTT
TRBV24-1	.	.	TRBJ1-4	CATSEWLEDWKKLFF	TGTGCCACCAGTGAATGGTTGGAAGATTGGAAAAAACTGTTTTTT
TRBV19	many	.	TRBJ2-7	CASSQTPSYEQYF	TGTGCCAGTAGCCAGACACCGAGCTACGAGCAGTACTTC
TRBV20-1	.	.	TRBJ1-4	CSARRLATNEKLFF	TGCAGTGCTAGGAGACTTGCAACTAATGAAAAACTGTTTTTT
TRBV4-1	.	.	TRBJ1-4	CASSQDPGARSNEKLFF	TGCGCCAGCAGCCAAGATCCGGGGGCTCGGAGTAATGAAAAACTGTTTTTT
TRBV29-1	.	.	TRBJ2-5	CSVVLTGGQETQHF	TGCAGCGTTGTCCTAACAGGAGGCCAAGAGACCCAGCACTTC
TRBV18	.	TRBD1	TRBJ1-1	CASSPVGQGMNTEAFF	TGTGCCAGCTCACCAGTTGGACAGGGGATGAACACTGAAGCTTTCTTT
TRBV20-1	few	TRBD2	TRBJ2-5	CSARDGLNPSGGQETQYF	TGCAGTGCTAGAGATGGCTTAAACCCTAGCGGGGGACAAGAGACCCAGTACTTC
TRBV24-1	many	TRBD1	TRBJ1-2	CATRDRTPLGYGYTF	TGTGCCACTCGGGACAGGACCCCTTTGGGCTATGGCTACACCTTC
TRBV10-3	many	.	TRBJ1-4	CAAGGGATNEKLFF	TGTGCCGCCGGAGGCGGTGCAACTAATGAAAAACTGTTTTTT
TRBV4-1	.	.	TRBJ1-2	CASSQDLGGWGGYTF	TGCGCCAGCAGCCAAGATCTTGGGGGCTGGGGTGGCTACACCTTC
TRBV7-9	.	.	TRBJ1-2	CASSLAEGGSGYTF	TGTGCCAGCAGCTTAGCGGAGGGAGGCAGTGGCTACACCTTC
TRBV12-3/TRBV12-4	.	TRBD2	TRBJ2-1	CASRSTSGYNEQFF	TGTGCCAGCAGATCAACTAGCGGATACAATGAGCAGTTCTTC
TRBV20-1	few	.	TRBJ1-1	CSARSDSLNTEAFF	TGCAGTGCTAGATCGGACAGCTTGAACACTGAAGCTTTCTTT
TRBV4-3	.	TRBD1	TRBJ2-1	CASSQGRGGQGISDEQFF	TGCGCCAGCAGCCAAGGTCGAGGGGGACAGGGTATTTCCGATGAGCAGTTCTTC
TRBV20-1	.	TRBD1	TRBJ2-7	CSALDRDSYEQYF	TGCAGTGCCTTGGACAGGGACTCCTACGAGCAGTACTTC
TRBV20-1	.	TRBD2	TRBJ2-7	CSARPWTSDYEQYF	TGCAGTGCTAGACCCTGGACTAGCGATTACGAGCAGTACTTC
TRBV6-5	many	TRBD2	TRBJ2-7	CATQGLYEQYF	TGTGCCACCCAGGGACTATACGAGCAGTACTTC
TRBV5-1	many	TRBD1	TRBJ2-2	CASSQTGDNTGELFF	TGCGCCAGCAGCCAGACAGGGGATAACACCGGGGAGCTGTTTTTT
TRBV29-1	few	TRBD1	TRBJ1-2	CSVLTRTGGFGYTF	TGCAGCGTTCTTACTCGGACAGGGGGCTTTGGCTACACCTTC
TRBV15	.	.	TRBJ1-2	CATSRDRGRGGYTF	TGTGCCACCAGCAGAGACCGGGGGAGAGGCGGCTACACCTTC
TRBV5-1	.	.	TRBJ1-2	CASSLAGGSYGYTF	TGCGCCAGCAGCTTGGCCGGGGGGAGCTATGGCTACACCTTC
TRBV9	.	.	TRBJ2-7	CASSQAGGGEQYF	TGTGCCAGCAGCCAGGCAGGAGGGGGCGAGCAGTACTTC
TRBV7-8	many	.	TRBJ1-5	CASSLSGGQPQHF	TGTGCCAGCAGCTTAAGTGGCGGTCAGCCCCAGCATTTT
TRBV2	many	TRBD1	TRBJ2-1	CASSRTGAYNEQFF	TGTGCCAGCAGTCGGACAGGGGCCTACAATGAGCAGTTCTTC
TRBV28	.	TRBD1	TRBJ2-7	CASSMGQTYEQYF	TGTGCCAGCAGTATGGGACAGACCTACGAGCAGTACTTC
TRBV27	.	.	TRBJ2-7	CASTPLRGDEQYF	TGTGCCAGCACCCCTCTTAGGGGGGACGAGCAGTACTTC
TRBV20-1	many	.	TRBJ1-1	CSASLPGLRGEAFF	TGCAGTGCTAGTCTCCCGGGACTCCGCGGTGAAGCTTTCTTT
TRBV5-1	once	.	TRBJ2-7	CASSSARVGAYEQYF	TGCGCCAGCAGCAGCGCGCGGGTGGGCGCCTACGAGCAGTACTTC